A selection of T cell receptor beta chains follows, all from one sample in a study of Tregs in tolerant kidney transplant recipients. Sequenced by immunoSEQ multiplex PCR; TCRdb stores in-frame clones only, minus some. Here the sample spans about 68,000 clones, less than 90% being singletons. Sequencing input: CD4+ T cells from blood. The receptors shown here come from a human donor in good health. The conserved cysteine and the conserved F or W are not part of the CDR3 here. D genes are given only for firm matches.

D gene	V gene	J gene	CDR3 protein
TRBD1	TRBV29-1	TRBJ1-1	SAITGGTDPF
.	TRBV5-1	TRBJ2-6	ASSLGPDSGANVLT
TRBD1	TRBV30	TRBJ1-1	AWSWDSKTEAF
.	TRBV9	TRBJ1-4	ASSPWAATNEKLF
.	TRBV7-9	TRBJ1-3	ASTRPEAGNTIY
.	TRBV19	TRBJ1-5	ASSIGRSRSQPQH
.	TRBV10-3	TRBJ2-6	AIRPIGLPNDSGANVLT
.	TRBV2	TRBJ1-1	ASRYRDTEAF
.	TRBV6-5	TRBJ1-6	ASSLRPYNSPLH
TRBD2	TRBV5-1	TRBJ2-2	ASSTLAGDPTGELF
TRBD2	TRBV2	TRBJ2-1	ASSEGRGAEWGEQF
.	TRBV10-3	TRBJ2-2	ASKMGDTGELF